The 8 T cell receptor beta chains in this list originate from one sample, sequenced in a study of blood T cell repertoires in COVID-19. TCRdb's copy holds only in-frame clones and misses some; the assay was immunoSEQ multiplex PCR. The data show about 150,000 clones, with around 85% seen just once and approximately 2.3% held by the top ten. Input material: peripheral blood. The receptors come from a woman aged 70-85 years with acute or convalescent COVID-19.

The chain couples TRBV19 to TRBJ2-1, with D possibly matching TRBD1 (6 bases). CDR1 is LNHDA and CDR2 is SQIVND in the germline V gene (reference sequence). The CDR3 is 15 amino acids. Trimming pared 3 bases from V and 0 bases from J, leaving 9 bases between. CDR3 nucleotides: TGTGCCAGTAGTATGCAAGGGGGCTCCTACAATGAGCAGTTCTTC. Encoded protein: CASSMQGGSYNEQFF.

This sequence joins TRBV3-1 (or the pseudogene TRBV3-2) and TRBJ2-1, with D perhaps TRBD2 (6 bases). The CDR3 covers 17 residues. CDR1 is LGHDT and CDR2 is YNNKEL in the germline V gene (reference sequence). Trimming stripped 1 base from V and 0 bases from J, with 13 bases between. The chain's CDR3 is CASSQAVRGGSYNEQFF. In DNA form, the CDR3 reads TGTGCCAGCAGCCAAGCAGTGCGGGGCGGCTCCTACAATGAGCAGTTCTTC.

The CDR3 nucleotides read TGTGCCAGCAGCTTAACGCAGGGTCACGAGCAGTACGTC. This translates into CASSLTQGHEQYV. The rearrangement uses TRBV7-9 and TRBJ2-7; possible D gene TRBD1, 5 bases. Germline values: CDR1 SEHNR, CDR2 FQNEAQ (reference sequence). The V end was cut by 2 bases, the J end by 5 bases, with 10 bases between. The CDR3 totals 13 residues.

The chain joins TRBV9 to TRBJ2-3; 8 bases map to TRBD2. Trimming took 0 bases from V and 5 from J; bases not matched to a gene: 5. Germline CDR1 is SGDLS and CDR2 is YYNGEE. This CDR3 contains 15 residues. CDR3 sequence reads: CASSVGRGGLDTQYF. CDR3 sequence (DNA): TGTGCCAGCAGCGTAGGCCGGGGGGGCCTAGATACGCAGTATTTT.

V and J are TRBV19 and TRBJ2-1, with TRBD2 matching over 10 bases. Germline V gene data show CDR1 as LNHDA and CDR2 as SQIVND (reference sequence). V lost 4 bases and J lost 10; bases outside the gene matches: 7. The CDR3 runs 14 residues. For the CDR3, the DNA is TGTGCCAGTAGTACTAGCGGGGGTGCGCCGGAGCAGTTCTTC. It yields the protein CASSTSGGAPEQFF.

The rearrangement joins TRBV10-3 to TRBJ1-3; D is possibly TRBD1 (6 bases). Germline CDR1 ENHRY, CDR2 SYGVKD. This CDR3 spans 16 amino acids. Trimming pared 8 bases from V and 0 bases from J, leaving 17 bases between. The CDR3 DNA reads TGTGCCATCGCCAAGGACAGCTCACGCTCTGGAAACACCATATATTTT. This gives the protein CAIAKDSSRSGNTIYF.

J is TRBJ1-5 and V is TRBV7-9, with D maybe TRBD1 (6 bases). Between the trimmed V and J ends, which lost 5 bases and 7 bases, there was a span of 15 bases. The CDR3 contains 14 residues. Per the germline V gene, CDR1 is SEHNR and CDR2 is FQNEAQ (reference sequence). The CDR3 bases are TGTGCCAGCAGCACCGGACAGCTCGGCCAGCCCCAGCATTTT. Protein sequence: CASSTGQLGQPQHF.

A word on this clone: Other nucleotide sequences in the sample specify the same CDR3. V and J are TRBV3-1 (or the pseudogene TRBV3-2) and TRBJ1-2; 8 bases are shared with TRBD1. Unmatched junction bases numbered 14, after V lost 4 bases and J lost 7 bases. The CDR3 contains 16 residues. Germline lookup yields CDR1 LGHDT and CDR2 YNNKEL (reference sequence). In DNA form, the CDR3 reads TGTGCCAGCAGCCGATCTACGGGGCAGGGGGCGGGTGGCTACACCTTC. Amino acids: CASSRSTGQGAGGYTF.